This passage covers 20 T cell receptor beta chains from one sample sequenced in a study of CD8+ T cells in alopecia areata. RNA was isolated and reverse transcribed to cDNA, the sequencing template. Repertoires were generated with immunoSEQ multiplex PCR, while TCRdb's copy carries only in-frame clones and drops some. Reported are around 290,000 clones, none seen only once; the ten largest carry more than 0.95%. Cells that came from pooled cutaneous lymph nodes were sorted using CD4, CD8alpha, NKG2D, NKG2ACE and other markers. The material sequenced was CD4+ T cells sorted from a lymph node. The receptors were gathered from a C3H/HeJ mouse with alopecia areata. As its MHC haplotype, the strain has H2-k.

With regard to this clone: Gene labels here are mouse ones. The CDR3 goes on 4 residues after the read ends, and that part is filled in from the germline J gene. The sample has other DNA sequences that encode this CDR3 too. The chain uses TRBV5 and TRBJ2-3; the D is unclear. CDR3 length equals 13 residues. V dropped 2 bases and J dropped 0 bases, with 3 bases sitting between them. Germline values: CDR1 LGHNA, CDR2 YNLKQL (reference sequence). Incomplete CDR3 DNA: TGTGCCAGCAGCCAACAAAGTGCAGAA. Encoded protein: CASSQQSAE. The whole CDR3 region reads CASSQQSAETLYF.

As regards this clone: Here the gene names and germline are mouse. With the read ending 4 residues before the CDR3 end, the germline J gene is used to fill in that end. V usage is TRBV13-1 and J usage is TRBJ2-5, with 7 bases fitting TRBD2. The CDR3 loop spans 13 amino acids. Germline V gene sequence: CDR1 NSHNY, CDR2 SYGAGN. With 4 bases clipped from V and 3 bases from J, the junction kept 2 bases outside the gene matches. The CDR3 bases that were read are TGTGCCAGCAGTTTGACTGGGCAAGAC. Encoded protein: CASSLTGQD. In full, the CDR3 reads CASSLTGQDTQYF.

With regard to this clone: Mouse names are used for the genes. The DNA ends 4 residues before the CDR3 does, and the rest of the CDR3 is filled in from the germline J gene. V gene TRBV13-1 combines with J gene TRBJ1-1; a possible D gene is TRBD1 (6 bases). The CDR3 loop spans 14 amino acids. V lost 3 bases to trimming and J lost 3 bases, with 12 bases between them. Germline V CDR1 and CDR2: NSHNY, SYGAGN. Incomplete CDR3 DNA: TGTGCCAGCAGTGGCCAGGGGAAGGACACA. It yields the protein CASSGQGKDT. The complete CDR3 reads CASSGQGKDTEVFF.

Note on this clone: Each gene name is a mouse one. The read ends 4 residues early relative to the CDR3; the germline J gene fills the gap. The V and J genes are TRBV5 and TRBJ2-5; D unclear. The V and J ends lost 4 bases and 2 bases respectively, with 7 bases between them. There are 13 residues in the CDR3. Looked up from germline, CDR1 is LGHNA and CDR2 is YNLKQL (reference sequence). The part of the CDR3 DNA that was read is TGTGCCAGCAGCCGGCTGGCCCAAGAC. It codes for CASSRLAQD. The whole CDR3 is CASSRLAQDTQYF.

A remark on this clone: The germline and genes are mouse ones. The read comes to an end 4 residues before the CDR3 does, leaving the germline J gene to fill in the end. The V gene is TRBV1, the J gene TRBJ2-2, with D possibly being TRBD1 (6 bases). This CDR3 is built from 14 residues. Germline lookup yields CDR1 NSQYPW and CDR2 LRSPGD (reference sequence). Trimming shortened V by 0 bases and J by 5 bases, and 7 bases separated the two germline ends. CDR3 amino acids: CTCSADTGTGQLYF. CDR3 DNA, as far as it was read: TGCACCTGCAGTGCAGATACAGGGACCGGG. Full variable domain (outside the CDR3, taken from reference TRBV1 and TRBJ2-2): VTLLEQNPRWRLVPRGQAVNLRCILKNSQYPWMSWYQQDLQKQLQWLFTLRSPGDKEVKSLPGADYLATRVTDTELRLQVANMSQGRTLYCTCSADTGTGQLYFGEGSKLTVL.

On this clone: All gene names here are mouse names. The read comes to an end 4 residues before the CDR3 does, leaving the germline J gene to fill in the end. The rearrangement uses TRBV1 and TRBJ1-2, with D maybe TRBD1 (5 bases). The CDR3 covers 14 residues. Germline V CDR1 and CDR2: NSQYPW, LRSPGD (reference sequence). CDR3 loop: CTCSADLGGGDYTF. Partial CDR3 DNA: TGCACCTGCAGTGCAGATCTTGGGGGAGGC. Based on the CDR3 plus reference TRBV1 and TRBJ1-2, the full variable domain is VTLLEQNPRWRLVPRGQAVNLRCILKNSQYPWMSWYQQDLQKQLQWLFTLRSPGDKEVKSLPGADYLATRVTDTELRLQVANMSQGRTLYCTCSADLGGGDYTFGSGTRLLVI.

This clone was detected many times. Mouse names are used for the genes. The read halts 4 residues ahead of the CDR3 end, with the missing end drawn from the germline J gene. Other DNA variants within this sample encode the same CDR3. This chain joins TRBV13-1 and TRBJ1-2; D perhaps matches TRBD1 (5 bases). The CDR3 consists of 13 residues. Germline V gene data show CDR1 as NSHNY and CDR2 as SYGAGN. Trimming left V 3 bases short and J 1 base short, with 7 bases between. The covered CDR3 bases are TGTGCCAGCAGTGTCGGACAAAACTCC. It specifies CASSVGQNS. The full CDR3 protein is CASSVGQNSDYTF.

This clone appeared a few times. These gene names are mouse names. Read data end 4 residues before the CDR3 end; the end is taken from the germline J gene. The genes are TRBV4 and TRBJ2-5; D is perhaps TRBD2 (5 bases). Germline V CDR1 and CDR2: LGHDT, YNNKQL (reference sequence). The CDR3 is 14 residues long. Trimming pared 5 bases from V and 2 bases from J, leaving 11 bases between. The covered CDR3 bases are TGTGCCAGCAGCGCTTCTGGGAGCCAAGAC. Its protein is CASSASGSQD. The whole CDR3 region reads CASSASGSQDTQYF.

On this clone: Gene names and germline refer to mouse. The read finishes 3 residues shy of the CDR3 end, and the germline J gene is used to complete it. The chain has TRBV13-1 and TRBJ1-6; no clear D. TRBJ1-6 is an open reading frame whose function is uncertain. V gave up 1 base and J gave up 7 bases, with 6 bases separating them. This CDR3 is built from 13 residues. The germline V gene encodes CDR1 NSHNY and CDR2 SYGAGN. The CDR3 spells CASSDQVNSPLYF. CDR3 DNA, as far as it was read: TGTGCCAGCAGTGATCAGGTGAATTCGCCC.

As concerns this clone: The gene symbols are mouse symbols. CDR3 residues: CASSSPGQGANTEVFF. The DNA read from the CDR3 is TGTGCTAGCAGTAGTCCGGGACAGGGGGCTAACACA. The rearrangement uses TRBV17 and TRBJ1-1, with 12 bases identical to TRBD1. The sequence runs out 4 residues before the end of the CDR3; the remainder is reconstructed from the germline J gene. After removal of 3 bases from V and 2 bases from J, the junction contained 4 bases not matched to a gene. CDR1 is MNHDT, CDR2 YYDKIL, per germline. The CDR3 spans 16 residues.

This clone was detected only a few times. Genes and germline come from the mouse. The read halts 4 residues ahead of the CDR3 end, with the missing end drawn from the germline J gene. The same CDR3 can be traced to other DNA sequences in this sample. The V gene is TRBV19, the J gene TRBJ2-7; TRBD2 aligns across 7 bases. Germline V CDR1 and CDR2: FNHDT, SITEND (reference sequence). The CDR3 loop spans 14 amino acids. The CDR3 loop reads CASSIPGGEYEQYF. The part of the CDR3 DNA that was read is TGTGCCAGCAGTATTCCGGGGGGGGAATAT.

In its sample, this clone was seen a few times. Gene names are mouse gene names. Coverage ceases 4 residues before the CDR3 finishes, and the germline J gene fills in the end. Other nucleotide sequences in the sample specify the same CDR3. V is TRBV17 and J is TRBJ2-2; TRBD2 matches 9 bases. V lost 3 bases and J lost 2; bases outside the gene matches: 1. Germline-derived CDR1 and CDR2 are MNHDT and YYDKIL. The CDR3 totals 15 residues. The CDR3 bases that were read are TGTGCTAGCAGTAGGTGGGGGGGCAACACCGGG. This gives the protein CASSRWGGNTG. The complete CDR3 reads CASSRWGGNTGQLYF. Together with reference TRBV17 and TRBJ2-2, the CDR3 gives the full variable domain: DTTVKQNPRYKLARVGKPVNLICSQTMNHDTMYWYQKKPNQAPKLLLFYYDKILNREADTFEKFQSSRPNNSFCSLYIGSAGLEYSAMYLCASSRWGGNTGQLYFGEGSKLTVL.

The sample holds a few counts of this clone. The listed genes are named as in mouse. The CDR3 goes on 4 residues after the read ends, and that part is filled in from the germline J gene. The chain links TRBV13-3 to TRBJ2-3; 7 nucleotides match TRBD1. The CDR3 covers 14 residues. Germline CDR1 reads NNHDY; CDR2 reads SYVADS. Germline trimming cut 7 bases from V and 1 base from J; bases unmatched to any gene: 6. CDR3 protein: CASSGTVGAETLYF. The part of the CDR3 DNA that was read is TGTGCCAGCTCCGGGACAGTGGGTGCAGAA.

With respect to this clone: Gene names follow the mouse nomenclature. The read halts 4 residues ahead of the CDR3 end, with the missing end drawn from the germline J gene. V is TRBV13-2 and J is TRBJ2-5; either TRBD1 or TRBD2 may supply D (6 bases each). The CDR3 contains 13 residues. The germline CDR1 and CDR2 sequences are NNHNN and SYGAGS (reference sequence). The CDR3 here is CASGDGGRDTQYF. The CDR3 bases that were read are TGTGCCAGCGGTGATGGGGGGCGGGAC.

This clone was counted only a few times. Here the gene names and germline are mouse. The CDR3 goes on 4 residues after the read ends, and that part is filled in from the germline J gene. V and J are TRBV1 and TRBJ2-1, with no clear D. This CDR3 has 15 residues. V lost 0 bases to trimming and J lost 0 bases, with 6 bases between them. Germline V gene sequence: CDR1 NSQYPW, CDR2 LRSPGD (reference sequence). CDR3 amino acids: CTCSAEPDNYAEQFF. The sequenced part of the CDR3 DNA is TGCACCTGCAGTGCAGAGCCAGATAACTATGCT. Together with reference TRBV1 and TRBJ2-1, the CDR3 gives the full variable domain: VTLLEQNPRWRLVPRGQAVNLRCILKNSQYPWMSWYQQDLQKQLQWLFTLRSPGDKEVKSLPGADYLATRVTDTELRLQVANMSQGRTLYCTCSAEPDNYAEQFFGPGTRLTVL.

As to this clone: These gene names are mouse names. The sequenced fragment ends 4 residues before the CDR3 boundary, so the rest is inferred from the germline J gene. The chain is built from TRBV1 and TRBJ2-5; 8 bases align to TRBD2. CDR3 length: 15 residues. The germline CDR1 and CDR2 sequences are NSQYPW and LRSPGD (reference sequence). The DNA read from the CDR3 is TGCACCTGCAGTGCAGATCTGGGGGGCTCAGAC. This encodes CTCSADLGGSD. The entire CDR3 protein reads CTCSADLGGSDTQYF.

This clone was seen many times. Any gene name here is a mouse gene name. The observed sequence ends 4 residues before the CDR3 terminus, with the missing tail filled in from the germline J gene. Other nucleotide sequences from this sample produce the same CDR3. The chain uses TRBV1 and TRBJ1-2, with 10 bases lining up with TRBD1. The CDR3 length is 14 residues. Trimming took 5 bases from V and 2 from J; bases not matched to a gene: 2. Germline V gene sequence: CDR1 NSQYPW, CDR2 LRSPGD (reference sequence). The sequenced CDR3 bases are TGCACCTGCAGTCCGGGACAGGGGAACTCC. Residues: CTCSPGQGNS. The entire CDR3 is CTCSPGQGNSDYTF.

As regards this clone: The gene symbols are mouse symbols. The CDR3 end is not reached by the read, which stops 4 residues before it; the germline J gene fills it in. This chain joins TRBV19 and TRBJ2-7, with 11 bases aligning to TRBD1. The CDR3 loop spans 15 amino acids. The ends lost 5 bases at V and 0 bases at J; junction bases unmatched: 4. Germline V gene data show CDR1 as FNHDT and CDR2 as SITEND (reference sequence). Incomplete CDR3 DNA: TGTGCCAGCAGGGGGACAGGGGGAAGCTCCTAT. Protein sequence: CASRGTGGSSY. The CDR3 in its entirety is CASRGTGGSSYEQYF.

This clone appeared a few times. Gene names are the mouse ones. Incomplete CDR3 DNA: TGTGCCAGCAGTAGACAAAATGCAAACTCC. Translated: CASSRQNANS. The full CDR3 sequence reads CASSRQNANSDYTF. V is TRBV19 and J is TRBJ1-2; D gene unclear. Read data end 4 residues before the CDR3 end; the end is taken from the germline J gene. The CDR3 has 14 amino acids. CDR1 FNHDT and CDR2 SITEND come from the germline V gene (reference sequence). The V gene lost 3 bases and the J gene lost 0 bases, with 9 bases spanning the gap.

This clone has a handful of counts. The gene symbols are mouse symbols. The DNA ends 4 residues before the CDR3 does, and the rest of the CDR3 is filled in from the germline J gene. Other DNA sequences in this sample translate to the same CDR3. The rearrangement joins TRBV1 to TRBJ2-3; 7 bases align to TRBD1. The CDR3 loop spans 15 amino acids. Looked up from germline, CDR1 is NSQYPW and CDR2 is LRSPGD (reference sequence). The trim removed 3 bases at V and 1 base at J, leaving 4 bases unmatched. Incomplete CDR3 DNA: TGCACCTGCAGTGCGCCCACAGGGGGTGCAGAA. Protein product: CTCSAPTGGAE. The full CDR3 sequence reads CTCSAPTGGAETLYF. The full variable domain, with the rest looked up from reference TRBV1 and TRBJ2-3, is VTLLEQNPRWRLVPRGQAVNLRCILKNSQYPWMSWYQQDLQKQLQWLFTLRSPGDKEVKSLPGADYLATRVTDTELRLQVANMSQGRTLYCTCSAPTGGAETLYFGSGTRLTVL.